One and the same sample provided the 11 T cell receptor beta chains below, sequenced in a study of T cell responses to AZD1222 COVID-19 vaccine. The method was immunoSEQ multiplex PCR; TCRdb's version includes in-frame clones alone and lacks a portion of them. The table includes 100,000 or so clones, 80% to 95% detected once. The specimen comprised peripheral blood, sampled 28 days after the second AZD1222 dose. The source of these receptors is an adult who received the AZD1222 COVID-19 vaccine.

The chain recombines TRBV5-4 with TRBJ2-7; no clear D gene. Trimming cost V 2 bases and J 1 base, with 7 bases left between them. Germline V lookup: CDR1 SGHNT, CDR2 YYREEE (reference sequence). The CDR3 length is 13 residues. In DNA form, the CDR3 reads TGTGCCAGCAGCTTCGGCAGGTCCTACGAGCAGTACTTC. Protein product: CASSFGRSYEQYF.

The CDR3 region is CATSDFARNTDTQYF. In DNA, the CDR3 is TGTGCCACCAGTGATTTTGCCAGAAACACAGATACGCAGTATTTT. V is TRBV24-1 and J is TRBJ2-3; D uncertain. Germline V CDR1 and CDR2: KGHDR, SFDVKD. The CDR3 sequence is 15 residues long. With 1 base removed from V and 2 bases from J, the gap between germline ends came to 9 bases.

Details on this clone: One junction end disagrees with the germline gene, perhaps due to a read error. V gene TRBV30 combines with J gene TRBJ1-1, with a possible D match to TRBD1 (6 bases). The CDR3 has 14 amino acids. The germline V gene encodes CDR1 GTSNPN and CDR2 SVGIG (reference sequence). The CDR3 DNA is TGTGCCTGGAGTGTATGGGGGGCGAACGCTGAAGCTTTCTTT. It encodes CAWSVWGANAEAFF.

The chain carries TRBV9 and TRBJ2-1; 11 bases are shared with TRBD2. CDR1 is SGDLS and CDR2 is YYNGEE in the germline V gene. CDR3 length: 17 amino acids. With V trimmed by 4 bases and J by 4 bases, 10 bases remained unmatched. The CDR3 coding sequence is TGTGCCAGCAGCACCGGGACTAGCGGTAACCAGTACAATGAGCAGTTCTTC. Amino acid sequence: CASSTGTSGNQYNEQFF.

The rearrangement uses TRBV6-2 or TRBV6-3 and TRBJ2-1; no definite D call. The germline gives CDR1 MNHEY, CDR2 SVGEGT. CDR3 length equals 14 residues. Between the trimmed V and J ends, which lost 0 bases and 4 bases, there was a span of 7 bases. CDR3 in amino acids: CASSYSRKYNEQFF. The CDR3 nucleotides read TGTGCCAGCAGTTACTCGAGAAAGTACAATGAGCAGTTCTTC.

The chain carries TRBV7-9 and TRBJ1-1; D ambiguous. The V end was cut by 5 bases, the J end by 1 base, with 5 bases between. The CDR3 consists of 12 residues. Germline lookup yields CDR1 SEHNR and CDR2 FQNEAQ (reference sequence). The CDR3 loop reads CASSPQNTEAFF. CDR3 sequence (DNA): TGTGCCAGCAGCCCACAGAACACTGAAGCTTTCTTT.

The gene calls are TRBV28 and TRBJ1-2; 7 nucleotides line up with TRBD1. V lost 8 bases, J lost 8 bases, and 17 bases stayed unmatched. Per germline, CDR1 MDHEN and CDR2 SYDVKM. There are 15 residues in the CDR3. This CDR3 reads CASGPPGQRIEGYTF. The CDR3 DNA sequence: TGTGCCAGCGGTCCCCCGGGACAGCGAATCGAGGGCTACACCTTC.

This sequence joins TRBV5-1 and TRBJ1-5, with D maybe TRBD1 (5 bases). The CDR3 contains 14 residues. The germline CDR1 and CDR2 sequences are SGHRS and YFSETQ. The V end lost 0 bases, the J end lost 5 bases, and 9 bases lay between the germline ends. Here the CDR3 reads CASSLEGTDQPQHF. CDR3 bases: TGCGCCAGCAGCTTGGAGGGGACTGATCAGCCCCAGCATTTT.

The chain combines TRBV6-5 with TRBJ1-5, with 9 bases lining up with TRBD1. The CDR3 is 16 amino acids. Germline lookup yields CDR1 MNHEY and CDR2 SVGAGI. V was pared by 0 bases and J by 2 bases, with 2 bases of the junction left unmatched. The DNA for the CDR3 is TGTGCCAGCAGTTACTCCGGGGACAGGGGCAATCAGCCCCAGCATTTT. It translates to CASSYSGDRGNQPQHF.

The chain links TRBV18 to TRBJ2-7; D remains ambiguous. The germline gives CDR1 KGHSH, CDR2 LQKENI. Trimming stripped 0 bases from V and 6 bases from J, with 6 bases between. There are 12 residues in the CDR3. The CDR3 region is CASSPPVGEQYF. CDR3 bases: TGTGCCAGCTCACCACCGGTTGGCGAGCAGTACTTC.

V gene TRBV13 combines with J gene TRBJ2-1, with D possibly TRBD1 on 6 matching bases. The CDR3 extends over 15 amino acids. V was pared by 1 base and J by 2 bases, with 9 bases between. The V gene's germline CDR1 is PRHDT and CDR2 FYEKMQ (reference sequence). The CDR3 is CASSLDRAAYNEQFF. CDR3 in DNA: TGTGCCAGCAGCTTAGACAGGGCGGCCTACAATGAGCAGTTCTTC.